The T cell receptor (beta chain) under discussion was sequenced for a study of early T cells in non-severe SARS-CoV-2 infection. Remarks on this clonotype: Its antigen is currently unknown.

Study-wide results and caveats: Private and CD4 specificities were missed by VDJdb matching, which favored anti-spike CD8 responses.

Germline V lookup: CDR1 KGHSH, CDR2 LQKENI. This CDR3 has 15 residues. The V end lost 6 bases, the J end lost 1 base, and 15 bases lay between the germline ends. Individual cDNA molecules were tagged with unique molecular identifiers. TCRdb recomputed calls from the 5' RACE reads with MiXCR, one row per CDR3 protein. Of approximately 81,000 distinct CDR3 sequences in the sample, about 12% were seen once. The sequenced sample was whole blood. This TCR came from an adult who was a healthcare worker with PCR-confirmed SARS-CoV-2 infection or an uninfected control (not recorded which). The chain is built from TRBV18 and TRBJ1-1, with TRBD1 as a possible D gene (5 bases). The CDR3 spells CASSVQGIWNTEAFF. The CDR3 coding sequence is TGTGCCAGCTCCGTCCAGGGTATATGGAACACTGAAGCTTTCTTT.